Each of the 14 T cell receptor beta chains below was sequenced from the same sample in a study of blood T cell repertoires in COVID-19 (dated by TCRdb to 2020 to 2021). The method was the immunoSEQ multiplex PCR assay. TCRdb limited this immuneACCESS table to in-frame rearrangements with V and J called. A share of clones is missing; checked studies link under half to unresolved V genes, and the rest is unexplained. A total of about 320,000 clones appear in this sample, 90% of them only once. The ten largest clones capture roughly 3.6% of the sample. The material sequenced was PBMCs or T cells enriched from blood (not recorded which). Receptors originate from a woman aged 30 to 39 who had been exposed to COVID-19.

The genes are TRBV4-3 and TRBJ2-7; a possible D gene is TRBD2 (6 bases). Germline loops: CDR1 LGHNA, CDR2 YSLEER. CDR3 length: 16 amino acids. Trimming pared 2 bases from V and 0 bases from J, leaving 14 bases between. DNA for the CDR3: TGCGCCAGCAGCCAAAATCGGCAACTAGCCTCCTACGAGCAGTACTTC. This encodes CASSQNRQLASYEQYF.

V usage is TRBV27 and J usage is TRBJ2-5, with a weak D call TRBD2 (5 bases). Germline CDR1 is MNHEY and CDR2 is SMNVEV (reference sequence). The CDR3 extends over 15 amino acids. V lost 5 bases and J 4 bases, leaving 17 bases between the germline ends. In nucleotides, the CDR3 is TGTGCCAGCAGTACACCGGGGAACTTGAGAGAGACCCAGTACTTC. Residues: CASSTPGNLRETQYF.

CDR3 nucleotide sequence: TGTGCCAGTAGTATCCCCTCTAGCGGGGGGGCTACCGGGGAGCTGTTTTTT. Translating gives CASSIPSSGGATGELFF. The chain has TRBV19 and TRBJ2-2; 12 bases fit TRBD2. CDR1 LNHDA and CDR2 SQIVND come from the germline V gene (reference sequence). The CDR3 has 17 amino acids. V trimming: 3 bases; J trimming: 5 bases; junction bases outside the gene matches: 7.

The genes are TRBV7-8 and TRBJ2-3, with TRBD2 matching 9 bases. The CDR3 totals 19 residues. Trimming at V came to 1 base and at J to 4 bases, leaving 15 bases not matched to a gene. Germline CDR1 and CDR2: SGHVS and FQNEAQ. The CDR3 bases are TGTGCCAGCAGCTTAGATGAGCGGGGGGCCCGGGGTGTTGCAGATACGCAGTATTTT. Its protein is CASSLDERGARGVADTQYF.

The chain recombines TRBV6-4 with TRBJ2-2; no reliable D call. The CDR3 is 14 residues long. V gave up 0 bases and J gave up 6 bases, with 8 bases separating them. CDR1 and CDR2 (germline): MRHNA, SNTAGT. The CDR3 DNA follows: TGTGCCAGCAGTGACTCTGCGGTAGCCGGGGAGCTGTTTTTT. This codes for CASSDSAVAGELFF.

The V gene is TRBV7-2, the J gene TRBJ1-2; D gene unclear. The V end was cut by 1 base, the J end by 3 bases, with 12 bases between. Looked up from germline, CDR1 is SGHTA and CDR2 is FQGNSA. The CDR3 is 15 amino acids. The CDR3 region is CASSLEVNRYYGYTF. CDR3 in DNA: TGTGCCAGCAGCTTAGAGGTCAACAGATACTATGGCTACACCTTC.

This clone was picked up one time. V usage is TRBV7-3 and J usage is TRBJ1-1; the D is unclear. CDR3 length equals 13 residues. Trimming pared 6 bases from V and 2 bases from J, leaving 10 bases between. Per germline, CDR1 SGHTA and CDR2 FQGTGA. CDR3 sequence reads: CASRPSENTEAFF. The CDR3 nucleotides read TGTGCCAGCAGGCCCTCAGAAAACACTGAAGCTTTCTTT. The full variable domain, with the rest looked up from reference TRBV7-3 and TRBJ1-1, is GAGVSQTPSNKVTEKGKYVELRCDPISGHTALYWYRQSLGQGPEFLIYFQGTGAADDSGLPNDRFFAVRPEGSVSTLKIQRTERGDSAVYLCASRPSENTEAFFGQGTRLTVV.

This chain joins TRBV27 and TRBJ2-5, with D perhaps TRBD1 (6 bases). V gave up 2 bases and J gave up 2 bases, with 15 bases separating them. Germline values: CDR1 MNHEY, CDR2 SMNVEV (reference sequence). CDR3 length: 16 amino acids. CDR3 nucleotide sequence: TGTGCCAGCAGTTTAATTGGCAGGGGCCCGCAAGAGACCCAGTACTTC. Its protein is CASSLIGRGPQETQYF.

The rearrangement links TRBV27 to TRBJ1-4; D is perhaps TRBD1 (5 bases). CDR3 size: 15 residues. Germline CDR1 reads MNHEY; CDR2 reads SMNVEV (reference sequence). V shed 5 bases and J shed 5 bases, with 15 bases lying between them. The DNA of the CDR3 is TGTGCCAGCAGTCCAACGAGGAGGGGAAATGAAAAACTGTTTTTT. It specifies CASSPTRRGNEKLFF.

The genes are TRBV6-5 and TRBJ2-3, with 12 positions matching TRBD2. The CDR3 sequence is 16 residues long. Germline CDR1 and CDR2: MNHEY and SVGAGI. The V and J ends lost 2 bases and 4 bases, in that order; junction bases with no gene match: 4. CDR3 region: CASSYGLAGGPDTQYF. The DNA for the CDR3 is TGTGCCAGCAGTTACGGGCTAGCGGGGGGGCCAGATACGCAGTATTTT.

This rearrangement joins TRBV7-9 to TRBJ1-5; 8 bases map to TRBD1. The CDR3 consists of 14 residues. The germline gives CDR1 SEHNR, CDR2 FQNEAQ (reference sequence). V dropped 5 bases and J dropped 5; count of bases not matched to a gene: 5. The CDR3 nucleotides read TGTGCCAGCAGCCTGGACAGGGTTTATCAGCCCCAGCATTTT. Translation: CASSLDRVYQPQHF.

The chain combines TRBV7-3 with TRBJ1-1, with D tentatively TRBD1 (6 bases). V lost 5 bases, J lost 3 bases, and 16 bases lay in between. The germline CDR1 and CDR2 sequences are SGHTA and FQGTGA. The CDR3 length is 15 residues. CDR3 in amino acids: CASSASSGGYTEAFF. For the CDR3, the DNA is TGTGCCAGCAGCGCCTCTTCGGGGGGCTACACTGAAGCTTTCTTT.

V and J are TRBV29-1 and TRBJ1-1; 8 bases line up with TRBD1. The V gene's germline CDR1 is SQVTM and CDR2 ANQGSEA. V was pared by 6 bases and J by 3 bases, with 6 bases of the junction left unmatched. The CDR3 runs 13 residues. CDR3 residues: CSVFQGAYTEAFF. The CDR3 region has the DNA TGCAGCGTCTTTCAGGGGGCGTACACTGAAGCTTTCTTT.

The rearrangement uses TRBV5-6 and TRBJ2-3; 8 positions match TRBD2. Germline V CDR1 and CDR2: SGHDT, YYEEEE. This CDR3 region has 16 residues. Trimming cost V 1 base and J 3 bases; bases outside gene matches: 7. The CDR3, as DNA: TGTGCCAGCAGCTTGTATGCGGGAGGTGGAACAGATACGCAGTATTTT. It yields the protein CASSLYAGGGTDTQYF.